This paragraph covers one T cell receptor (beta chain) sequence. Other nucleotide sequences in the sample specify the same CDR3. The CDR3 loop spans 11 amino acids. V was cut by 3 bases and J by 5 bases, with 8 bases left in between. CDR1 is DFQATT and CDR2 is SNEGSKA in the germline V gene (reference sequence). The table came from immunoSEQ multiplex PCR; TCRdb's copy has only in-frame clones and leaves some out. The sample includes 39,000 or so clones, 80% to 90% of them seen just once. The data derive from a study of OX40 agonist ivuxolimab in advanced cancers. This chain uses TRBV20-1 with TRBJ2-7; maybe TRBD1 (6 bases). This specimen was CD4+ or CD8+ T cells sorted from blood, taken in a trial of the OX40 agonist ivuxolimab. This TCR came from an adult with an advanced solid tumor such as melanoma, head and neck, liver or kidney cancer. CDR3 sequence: CSASPGDEQYF. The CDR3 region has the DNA TGCAGTGCTAGCCCAGGGGACGAGCAGTACTTC.